These 10 T cell receptor beta chains were all obtained from the same sample, sequenced in a study of response to subunit inactivated influenza vaccine. TCRdb reprocessed the RT-PCR reads with MiXCR, giving one entry per CDR3 protein. This table has 500,000 to 700,000 distinct CDR3 sequences, roughly 23% appearing once. These data were also filed under a second study, of T cells expressing NK-cell markers. That work adds: What made the TCR beta cDNA was 5'RACE template switching with UMIs.

Specimen: CD4+ T cells sorted from PBMCs, collected roughly 13 days after vaccination. The receptors were gathered from a man in his fifties who received an inactivated influenza vaccine.

The V gene is TRBV5-1, the J gene TRBJ1-4; 10 nucleotides agree with TRBD1. With V trimmed by 4 bases and J by 8 bases, 8 bases remained unmatched. Germline-derived CDR1 and CDR2 are SGHRS and YFSETQ. The CDR3 extends over 15 amino acids. In nucleotides, the CDR3 is TGCGCCAGCAGCCCCCGACAGGGGGCGAGAGAAAAACTGTTTTTT. Translated, it gives CASSPRQGAREKLFF. The full variable domain, completed using reference TRBV5-1 and TRBJ1-4, is KAGVTQTPRYLIKTRGQQVTLSCSPISGHRSVSWYQQTPGQGLQFLFEYFSETQRNKGNFPGRFSGRQFSNSRSEMNVSTLELGDSALYLCASSPRQGAREKLFFGSGTQLSVL.

V gene TRBV7-8 combines with J gene TRBJ2-3; TRBD1 or TRBD2 may be the D gene (5 bases each). This CDR3 is built from 15 residues. Germline CDR1 and CDR2: SGHVS and FQNEAQ. Trimming pared 5 bases from V and 2 bases from J, leaving 14 bases between. The CDR3 loop reads CASSANGGITDTQYF. DNA of the CDR3: TGTGCCAGCAGCGCAAATGGGGGAATCACAGATACGCAGTATTTT.

The V gene is TRBV6-5, the J gene TRBJ1-6; TRBD1 might be the D (5 bases). The CDR3 has 15 amino acids. From germline, CDR1 is MNHEY and CDR2 SVGAGI. V was shortened by 4 bases and J by 13 bases, with 20 bases between the two germline ends. The CDR3 is CASSSDLMGPEPLHF. The CDR3 region has the DNA TGTGCCAGCAGTTCAGACCTTATGGGGCCGGAGCCCCTCCACTTT.

This clonotype was observed a few times. The rearrangement links TRBV7-2 to TRBJ2-1; 9 positions match TRBD1. The CDR3 is made up of 15 amino acids. Germline CDR1 and CDR2: SGHTA and FQGNSA. V dropped 5 bases and J dropped 7; count of bases not matched to a gene: 9. CDR3 in DNA: TGTGCCAGCAGCCAAACAGGGGGCGTGGGTAATGAGCAGTTCTTC. Protein product: CASSQTGGVGNEQFF.

This clonotype was recorded many times. The chain joins TRBV12-3 or TRBV12-4 to TRBJ1-1, with TRBD1 matching 7 bases. CDR3 length: 13 residues. J gave up 10 bases and V 1 base, and 6 bases lay outside the gene matches. CDR3 protein: CASSLGTGQRAFF. DNA for the CDR3: TGTGCCAGCAGTTTAGGGACAGGCCAGAGAGCTTTCTTT.

The rearrangement joins TRBV7-3 to TRBJ2-1; D call uncertain. This CDR3 has 13 amino acids. V lost 1 base to trimming and J lost 5 bases, with 6 bases between them. Per germline, CDR1 SGHTA and CDR2 FQGTGA. The CDR3 DNA sequence: TGTGCCAGCAGCTTAAGCGAAGACAATGAGCAGTTCTTC. Encoded protein: CASSLSEDNEQFF.

This clonotype has only a few counts. The chain couples TRBV20-1 to TRBJ2-1; 8 bases agree with TRBD2. V lost 3 bases, J lost 4 bases, and 5 bases stayed unmatched. CDR3 length: 14 amino acids. Germline lookup yields CDR1 DFQATT and CDR2 SNEGSKA (reference sequence). The CDR3 reads CSASGRVRYNEQFF. The CDR3 bases are TGCAGTGCTAGCGGGAGGGTTAGGTACAATGAGCAGTTCTTC.

This clonotype was counted only a few times. The rearrangement uses TRBV5-1 and TRBJ2-7; TRBD1 matches at 7 bases. The CDR3 is 16 amino acids. CDR1 and CDR2 from the germline V gene are SGHRS and YFSETQ. The J segment lost 1 base and the V segment lost 3 bases, leaving 10 bases of the junction unmatched. The CDR3 reads CASSSRPGQASYEQYF. Written as DNA, the CDR3 is TGCGCCAGCAGCTCCCGTCCCGGACAGGCGTCCTACGAGCAGTACTTC.

As to this clonotype: One junction end does not reproduce the germline sequence, and a read error may be involved. The chain uses TRBV7-3 and TRBJ2-1; a possible D gene is TRBD2 (6 bases). CDR1 SGHTA and CDR2 FQGTGA come from the germline V gene. This CDR3 comprises 13 residues. The CDR3 region is CAISLRRGDEQFF. In DNA form, the CDR3 reads TGTGCCATCAGCTTAAGGAGGGGAGATGAGCAGTTCTTC.

V is TRBV29-1 and J is TRBJ2-2; D gene ambiguous. CDR1 is SQVTM, CDR2 ANQGSEA, per germline. Trimming removed 2 bases from V and 5 bases from J, with 6 bases in between. The CDR3 consists of 12 residues. The chain's CDR3 is CSVERWTGELFF. CDR3 bases: TGCAGCGTTGAACGCTGGACCGGGGAGCTGTTTTTT.